Many counts were recorded for the clone carrying this TCR beta chain. Trimming cost V 4 bases and J 1 base; bases outside gene matches: 9. Looked up from germline, CDR1 is DFQATT and CDR2 is SNEGSKA (reference sequence). This CDR3 is 15 amino acids long. Time point reported: newly diagnosed GD, antithyroid drugs for less than 3 months. The TCR library used RNA extracted from PBMCs. This entry is derived from a study of regulatory T cells in long-lasting Graves disease. Across the study: Graves' patients diagnosed newly had used antithyroid drugs under 3 months.

Arm-PCR of CDR3 regions and iRepertoire HTBI primers were the basis on which TCR beta libraries were built. TCRdb called the multiplex PCR reads again in MiXCR, with one record for every CDR3 protein. The table includes 250,000 or so distinct CDR3 sequences, approximately 20% detected once. These same data were also listed under a study on T cells in Graves' hyperthyroidism and ophthalmopathy.

The input for sequencing was peripheral blood mononuclear cells (PBMCs), taken at new diagnosis, from a patient treated with antithyroid drugs. The rearrangement links TRBV20-1 to TRBJ1-1; 7 positions agree with TRBD1. The clonotype comes from a woman aged 25 to 45 with Graves disease. CDR3 nucleotide sequence: TGCAGTGCTAAAGACAGGGCTTACTGGAACACTGAAGCTTTCTTT. As protein: CSAKDRAYWNTEAFF.